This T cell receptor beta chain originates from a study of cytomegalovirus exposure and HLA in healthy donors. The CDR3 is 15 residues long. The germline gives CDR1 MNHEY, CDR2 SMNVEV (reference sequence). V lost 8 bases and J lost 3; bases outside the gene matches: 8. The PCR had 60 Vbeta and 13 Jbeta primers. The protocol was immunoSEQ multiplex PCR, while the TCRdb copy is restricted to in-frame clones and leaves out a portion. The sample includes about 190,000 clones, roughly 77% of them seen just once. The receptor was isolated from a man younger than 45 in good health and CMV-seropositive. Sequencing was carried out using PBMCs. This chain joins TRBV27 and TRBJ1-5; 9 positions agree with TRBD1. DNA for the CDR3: TGTGCCAGCCGACCGGGACAGGGCTTCAATCAGCCCCAGCATTTT. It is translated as CASRPGQGFNQPQHF.